This TCR beta chain came from a study of blood T cell repertoires in COVID-19. In the study overall: PBMCs, B-cell-depleted T cells, or T cells provided the cDNA or gDNA that made up the material.

Per the authors' pipeline: Estimated nucleated cell counts came from reference gene primer amplification. Some clones are missing from TCRdb's copy, which holds only in-frame ones; the method was immunoSEQ multiplex PCR. From that table come the V and J calls and clone size; the DNA was used to work out D and trimming. The sample includes about 200,000 clones, approximately 80% of them seen just once. Germline-derived CDR1 and CDR2 are MNHEY and SVGAGI. The CDR3 contains 14 residues. V gave up 7 bases and J gave up 2 bases, with 14 bases separating them. The rearrangement links TRBV6-5 to TRBJ1-1; unclear D gene. This receptor was identified in a woman aged 80 or older with COVID-19, enrolled during active disease. The sample taken for sequencing was peripheral blood. In nucleotides, the CDR3 is TGTGCCAGCAAAGGAGGGAATTTCAACACTGAAGCTTTCTTT. Its protein is CASKGGNFNTEAFF.